Below, one T cell receptor beta chain is given with its context. Its antigen is currently not known. Within one base of it there is no much larger clone, and no base qualities were kept. These data come from a study of cytomegalovirus exposure and HLA in healthy donors (dated by TCRdb to 2015 to 2018). For context, the study as a whole: According to a later analysis, one platform produced both the approximately 110 validation repertoires and the 550 to 800 repertoires of the first cohort. The study was designed to test whether signatures of past pathogen exposure could be identified by cataloging public T cell receptors. In addition to the first cohort of roughly 670 subjects, a separate validation cohort of 120 different subjects was used. To predict cytomegalovirus infection status, the study brought together high-throughput TCR immunosequencing, statistical association of individual TCRs with disease status, and machine learning.

The protocol used for the library was the immunoSEQ multiplex PCR assay. The authors' pipeline ran thus. A statistical classification framework was built for diagnosing cytomegalovirus status from the catalog of TCR beta chain sequences. The immuneACCESS repertoire file appears here via TCRdb, limited to in-frame rearrangements. These files lack a portion of the clones; in checked studies, under half of the deficit traces to unresolved V genes, and the cause of the others is not known. That table is the source of V, J and clone size, and D and trimming were worked out from the DNA. Recorded for this sample are 250,000 to 400,000 clones; roughly 87% of them occurred a single time. The ten top clones hold approximately 0.9% of the sample. What the study reported, not specific to this receptor: In vitro tests confirmed that a few of the cytomegalovirus-associated TCR beta chains recognize cytomegalovirus antigens. All 120 or so repertoires were used to score co-occurrence in the validation cohort in a later analysis, because that analysis had no HLA typing for the cohort. Most TCR sequences were observed very rarely across donors, whereas some public TCRs were present in many individuals. The study gave a list of about 170 TCR beta chains associated with cytomegalovirus. Of the cluster scores, roughly 95% were above 0 in a later analysis, which found that TCRs clustered in the first cohort also tended to co-occur in the approximately 110 validation repertoires. According to the authors, the approach could potentially be generalized to other disease states and immunological phenotypes. In both the original and validation cohorts, the classifier was reported to diagnose cytomegalovirus status with high specificity and sensitivity.

The donors belonged to the validation cohort of over a hundred subjects, which was separate from the 666-subject first cohort. Counted from cysteine to phenylalanine, this CDR3 has 18 amino acids. Left in the record is the CDR3 DNA by itself, 54 bases read in frame from the first base. From a lookup of the germline V gene, CDR1 and CDR2 are KGHSH and LQKENI. Ends trimmed: V by 1 base, J by 7 bases; bases unmatched to a gene: 10. Sequencing used PBMCs. The chain uses TRBV18 and TRBJ2-3, with 14 bases matching TRBD2. This TCR derives from a man younger than 45 in good health and CMV-seronegative. The sequenced DNA: TGTGCCAGCTCACCACGGATTTCGGGACTAGCGGGGGAGAATACGCAGTATTTT. Translated, it reads CASSPRISGLAGENTQYF.